This T cell receptor beta chain was observed in a study of identical twins (dated by TCRdb to about 2016). Turning to the overall study: The study deep-sequenced TCR alpha and beta repertoires from monozygotic twins, unrelated adults of various ages and cord blood to test whether fetal clonotypes persist. To rule out contamination, the twin experiments were replicated at different times with different library preparation protocols. Summary of the overall study and its limitations: Fewer insertions were carried by abundant cord blood beta clonotypes, a similar but weaker trend appeared in young adult naive repertoires, and no such trend appeared in memory repertoires. Recombination models systematically underestimated out-of-frame TCR alpha sharing in monozygotic twins but agreed with sharing between unrelated individuals. Zero-insertion analyses could be partly confounded by invariant T cells such as MAIT and iNKT, though diverse VJ usage argued against such confounding for most clonotypes. Compared with coincidental sharing between unrelated individuals, out-of-frame TCR alpha sequences shared between twins showed an excess of sequences with low generation probability. A weaker excess of twin sharing was found in beta out-of-frame sequences because the signal-to-noise ratio was lowered by fewer shared sequences. Because the same donors could not be followed over many years, conclusions were based on cross-sectional statistical analysis.

Library preparation employed 5' RACE. The sequencer was an Illumina HiSeq 2000. A universal primer binding site was introduced by template switching, and a unique molecular identifier was present in the final cDNA, enabling accurate counting of TCR cDNA molecules. First-strand cDNA for TCR alpha and beta chains was synthesized from specific primers in the conserved constant-segment region. To control for contamination, every cDNA library carried two barcodes: a SMART-Mk sample barcode plus Illumina barcodes. TruSeq adapter sequences and Illumina sample barcodes were added in two successive PCR steps. The Illumina HiSeq platform was used with custom primers to sequence TCR alpha and beta cDNA libraries. The study's own analysis went as follows. Unique molecular identifiers were extracted from raw reads with MiGEC, and CDR3 positions were determined with MiXCR. Recombination models were inferred per individual with the repgenHMM and IGoR tools using an EM algorithm. Shared clonotypes were analyzed with the tcR package in R, and sharing was normalized by the product of cloneset sizes. Out-of-frame nonproductive sequences were analyzed to study raw recombination free of thymic and clonal selection effects. The public reads were reprocessed in TCRdb via fastp at Q25 and MiXCR, keeping in-frame beta chains. Under each unique CDR3 protein, matching rows form one entry showing the most common genes and DNA. TCRdb, not the original authors, processed these V and J calls. The sample yields roughly 700,000 distinct CDR3 sequences; roughly 8% were counted once. 0.75% to 1% of the sample is taken by the ten largest.

At least ten counts were recorded for this clonotype. What this receptor recognizes is not known. No much larger clone is present one base from it, and per-base qualities are unavailable. All donors were healthy Caucasians. The twin cohort consisted of three pairs of female monozygotic twins, all aged roughly 18 to 29 years. The RNA used for TCR libraries was isolated from peripheral blood mononuclear cells. Taken from the germline V gene, the CDR1 and CDR2 loops are MNHEY and SVGEGT. A distance of 13 bases separates the germline ends of V and J, which lose 4 bases and 0 bases respectively. The CDR3 holds 15 amino acids from the cysteine to the phenylalanine. Only the CDR3 DNA stays, 45 bases, in frame from base 1. These same data were also listed under a study on yellow fever vaccine responses in identical twins. The second source states: According to the authors, the vaccine-induced T cell response in identical twins seemed to be partly convergent and partly specific to each individual. In identical twins, the study followed T cell clones that responded to the vaccine with precision.

The sequenced material came from PBMCs. The TCR originated in a woman younger than 35 in good health. In this chain, TRBV6-2 or TRBV6-3 is recombined with TRBJ2-7; TRBD1 might be the D gene, on 6 matching bases. The DNA sequence is given as TGTGCCAGCAGTTCACCGACGACAGGCTCCTACGAGCAGTACTTC. Translated, it gives CASSSPTTGSYEQYF.